What follows are 19 T cell receptor beta chains derived from one specimen sequenced in a study of CD8 T cells in ankylosing spondylitis. Study findings and constraints: A motif of roughly 8 highly homologous TCR beta variants was seen as apparently characteristic of ankylosing spondylitis blood.

TCRdb redid the calling of the 5' RACE reads with MiXCR, one entry per CDR3 protein. The sample lists a few hundred thousand distinct CDR3 sequences; approximately 20% were seen once. Their specific antigens are unknown. Input material: blood, either unsorted or a sorted T cell fraction (not recorded which). Source of these receptors: a male donor with ankylosing spondylitis.

The sample holds a few counts of this clonotype. The J gene is TRBJ2-3, the V gene TRBV27; 11 nucleotides match TRBD1. The CDR3 covers 16 residues. Unmatched junction bases numbered 10, after V lost 8 bases and J lost 3 bases. Germline V gives CDR1 MNHEY, CDR2 SMNVEV (reference sequence). The CDR3 here is CASRRTGGVRTDTQYF. In DNA form, the CDR3 reads TGTGCCAGCCGGCGGACAGGGGGCGTAAGAACAGATACGCAGTATTTT.

There are a few counts of this clonotype. This rearrangement joins TRBV12-5 to TRBJ2-1; 7 nucleotides match TRBD2. Losses at the gene ends were 7 bases for V and 3 bases for J; bases not matched to a gene: 6. Per germline, CDR1 LGHNT and CDR2 FRNRAP. The CDR3 is 14 residues long. CDR3 residues: CASAGEGLYNEQFF. CDR3 nucleotides: TGTGCTAGTGCCGGGGAGGGCCTCTACAATGAGCAGTTCTTC.

This clonotype turned up a few times. V is TRBV21-1 and J is TRBJ1-2. TRBV21-1 is termed a pseudogene. CDR3 length equals 11 residues. The CDR3 here is CASSLCYGYTF. CDR3 coding DNA: TGTGCCAGCAGTTTGTGCTATGGCTACACCTTC.

This clonotype was found a few times. The chain has TRBV13 and TRBJ2-3; 7 positions match TRBD2. Trimming at V came to 5 bases and at J to 3 bases, leaving 11 bases not matched to a gene. Per the germline V gene, CDR1 is PRHDT and CDR2 is FYEKMQ (reference sequence). This CDR3 comprises 16 residues. The CDR3 DNA is TGTGCCAGCAGCCCGTATGGACTAGAGACGACAGATACGCAGTATTTT. Protein sequence: CASSPYGLETTDTQYF.

This clonotype was observed a few times. V is TRBV7-8 and J is TRBJ1-1, with D hard to call. Trimming cost V 4 bases and J 2 bases, with 11 bases left between them. Per the germline V gene, CDR1 is SGHVS and CDR2 is FQNEAQ. This CDR3 contains 14 residues. The CDR3 bases are TGTGCCAGCAGCTCTGGCGGGCCAAACACTGAAGCTTTCTTT. Translation gives CASSSGGPNTEAFF.

V gene TRBV29-1 combines with J gene TRBJ2-3, with D maybe TRBD2 (6 bases). The CDR3 length is 14 residues. Germline V gene lookup returns CDR1 SQVTM and CDR2 ANQGSEA. Trimming left V 2 bases short and J 4 bases short, with 13 bases between. For the CDR3, the DNA is TGCAGCGTTGAACGGGAGTGGGAGGCAGATACGCAGTATTTT. It codes for CSVEREWEADTQYF.

This clonotype was picked up many times. V usage is TRBV7-6 and J usage is TRBJ1-4; the D gene is possibly TRBD1 (5 bases). Germline CDR1 reads SGHVS; CDR2 reads FNYEAQ. CDR3 size: 14 residues. With 1 base removed from V and 5 bases from J, the gap between germline ends came to 8 bases. This CDR3 reads CASSLGGGNEKLFF. CDR3 nucleotide sequence: TGTGCCAGCAGCTTAGGTGGGGGGAATGAAAAACTGTTTTTT.

This clonotype appeared a few times. This chain links TRBV27 with TRBJ1-2; D not resolved. Trimming shortened V by 3 bases and J by 2 bases, and 10 bases separated the two germline ends. The CDR3 has 14 amino acids. Germline V gene sequence: CDR1 MNHEY, CDR2 SMNVEV (reference sequence). The CDR3 loop is CASSFGRPNYGYTF. The CDR3 DNA follows: TGTGCCAGCAGTTTTGGACGGCCAAACTATGGCTACACCTTC.

This chain connects TRBV12-3 or TRBV12-4 to TRBJ2-2; D perhaps matches TRBD2 (7 bases). V lost 1 base to trimming and J lost 2 bases, with 11 bases between them. The CDR3 runs 16 residues. The CDR3 region is CASSLVGGLNTGELFF. The DNA of the CDR3 is TGTGCCAGCAGTTTAGTGGGGGGGCTTAACACCGGGGAGCTGTTTTTT.

This clonotype was seen ten or more times. V gene TRBV20-1 combines with J gene TRBJ2-7; D not resolved. Germline V gene sequence: CDR1 DFQATT, CDR2 SNEGSKA (reference sequence). Trimming stripped 1 base from V and 2 bases from J, with 15 bases between. CDR3 length: 15 residues. The CDR3 region is CSARGNELVTYEQYF. The CDR3 DNA sequence: TGCAGTGCTAGAGGTAACGAGCTTGTAACCTACGAGCAGTACTTC.

This clonotype came up once. It is likely a read error, because the conserved phenylalanine at the end of the CDR3 is missing. The V and J genes are TRBV7-9 and TRBJ1-1, with a weak D call TRBD1 (6 bases). The germline CDR1 and CDR2 sequences are SEHNR and FQNEAQ (reference sequence). V lost 10 bases and J lost 0, with 12 bases in between. The CDR3 covers 13 residues. Here the CDR3 DNA reads TGTGCCAACTCGGACAGCTTGAACACTGAAGCTTTCCTT. Translation: CANSDSLNTEAFL.

This clonotype showed up many times. V is TRBV12-3 or TRBV12-4 and J is TRBJ2-3; 11 positions match TRBD2. V trimming: 5 bases; J trimming: 3 bases; junction bases outside the gene matches: 4. This CDR3 has 15 residues. This CDR3 reads CASSEGTSGTDTQYF. The CDR3 DNA follows: TGTGCCAGCAGTGAAGGGACTAGCGGAACAGATACGCAGTATTTT.

This chain uses TRBV7-9 with TRBJ2-3; 9 bases align to TRBD2. The CDR3 covers 17 residues. Germline V gene data show CDR1 as SEHNR and CDR2 as FQNEAQ (reference sequence). J was trimmed by 5 bases and V by 4 bases; bases with no gene match: 13. The CDR3 reads CASSSATVAGAEDTQYF. In DNA, the CDR3 is TGTGCCAGCAGCTCCGCAACTGTAGCGGGAGCCGAAGATACGCAGTATTTT. Filled out from reference TRBV7-9 and TRBJ2-3, the complete variable domain reads DTGVSQNPRHKITKRGQNVTFRCDPISEHNRLYWYRQTLGQGPEFLTYFQNEAQLEKSRLLSDRFSAERPKGSFSTLEIQRTEQGDSAMYLCASSSATVAGAEDTQYFGPGTRLTVL.

The V and J genes are TRBV6-2 or TRBV6-3 and TRBJ2-7; TRBD1 might be the D (5 bases). The V gene's germline CDR1 is MNHEY and CDR2 SVGEGT. The ends were cut back, 5 bases at V and 0 bases at J, with 20 bases in the middle. The CDR3 extends over 17 amino acids. The CDR3 reads CASSVPTTEPSSYEQYF. The CDR3 nucleotides are TGTGCCAGCAGTGTCCCTACGACAGAGCCCTCCTCCTACGAGCAGTACTTC.

The V call is TRBV5-6, the J call TRBJ1-6; D remains ambiguous. The CDR3 extends over 12 amino acids. CDR1 and CDR2 from the germline V gene are SGHDT and YYEEEE. Trimming removed 0 bases at V and 10 bases at J, with 5 bases between. The CDR3 is CASSLGPSPLHF. DNA for the CDR3: TGTGCCAGCAGCTTGGGTCCCTCACCCCTCCACTTT.

V and J are TRBV29-1 and TRBJ1-2, with a possible D match to TRBD1 (5 bases). V gave up 1 base and J gave up 8 bases, with 11 bases separating them. Germline CDR1 is SQVTM and CDR2 is ANQGSEA. The CDR3 consists of 12 residues. The CDR3 DNA follows: TGCAGCGTTGAAGGGCAGGGAGGAGGCTACACCTTC. Encoded protein: CSVEGQGGGYTF.

This clonotype was counted a few times. The chain employs TRBV24-1 and TRBJ2-1; D remains unclear. The germline V gene has CDR1 KGHDR and CDR2 SFDVKD. The V and J ends lost 5 bases and 5 bases respectively, with 9 bases between them. The CDR3 extends over 13 amino acids. The CDR3 reads CATSVGIHNEQFF. The CDR3, as DNA: TGTGCCACCAGTGTGGGAATCCACAATGAGCAGTTCTTC.

This chain links TRBV10-2 with TRBJ1-6; no reliable D call. The V and J ends lost 2 bases and 0 bases respectively, with 14 bases between them. Germline V gene lookup returns CDR1 WSHSY and CDR2 SAAADI. The length of the CDR3 is 18 residues. CDR3 DNA sequence: TGCGCCAGCAGTGAGACTCCATCGCCGAGCTCCTATAATTCACCCCTCCACTTT. This translates into CASSETPSPSSYNSPLHF.

V gene TRBV20-1 combines with J gene TRBJ2-7, with a possible D match to TRBD2 (6 bases). Trimming removed 3 bases from V and 1 base from J, with 13 bases in between. The germline V gene has CDR1 DFQATT and CDR2 SNEGSKA (reference sequence). The CDR3 totals 14 residues. CDR3 bases: TGCAGTGCTAGCGGGGGACTCACATCCTACGAGCAGTACTTC. Translated, it gives CSASGGLTSYEQYF.